This T cell receptor (beta chain) was documented in a study of OX40 agonist ivuxolimab in advanced cancers. Study-wide context: Every 2 weeks, patients got intravenous ivuxolimab at one of six dose levels (0.01-10 mg/kg).

Comment on this clone: One end of the junction fails to match germline, which may point to a read error.

Germline CDR1 is SSHAT and CDR2 is FNYEAQ (reference sequence). There are 14 residues in the CDR3. Measured with immunoSEQ multiplex PCR; TCRdb has only the in-frame clones, and not every one. The sample records roughly 60,000 clones, approximately 80% being singletons. This sample comprised CD4+ or CD8+ T cells sorted from blood, obtained in a trial of the OX40 agonist ivuxolimab. The rearrangement links TRBV7-7 to TRBJ2-6; no definite D call. This clonotype was obtained from an adult with an advanced solid tumor such as melanoma, head and neck, liver or kidney cancer. CDR3: CASSAGRGANVLTF. CDR3 DNA: TGTGCTAGCAGCGCCGGACGGGGGGCCAACGTCCTGACTTTC.